The entry below gives a single TCR beta chain sequence along with its context. Antigen: not known. Germline CDR1 and CDR2: MNHEY and SMNVEV (reference sequence). The CDR3 is 13 amino acids. Deletions cut 10 bases from V and 5 bases from J, with 17 bases between. This record comes from a study of radiation and T cells in renal cell carcinoma. The wider study: Nephrectomy followed 15 Gy stereotactic body radiation by 4 weeks. Findings and limits, study-wide: From baseline, blood top tumor clonotypes peaked at 2 weeks post-radiation.

Data came from immunoSEQ multiplex PCR; TCRdb stores just in-frame clones and leaves some out. The data hold tens of thousands of clones, with 86% observed a single time. Time point reported: blood 2 weeks post-SBRT. Treatment described: 15 Gy SBRT to primary tumor, nephrectomy 4 weeks later. The tumor was a clear cell renal cell carcinoma. The sample here was blood, taken from a patient whose treatment included radiotherapy and nephrectomy. This TCR was sampled from a woman between 50 and 59 years old with renal cell carcinoma. The chain carries TRBV27 and TRBJ2-5, with TRBD1 as a possible D gene (6 bases). The CDR3 spells CATAQGQAETQYF. CDR3 coding DNA: TGTGCCACAGCCCAGGGGCAGGCTGAGACCCAGTACTTC.